These 10 T cell receptor beta chains were all obtained from the same sample, sequenced in a study of shared clonotypes between healthy human individuals. Some clones are missing from TCRdb's copy, which holds only in-frame ones; the method was immunoSEQ multiplex PCR. The table records roughly 1,800,000 clones, just under 95% of them present only once. CD45RO-negative CD8 cells positively selected for CCR7 made up the naive population, which excluded terminally differentiated effector memory CD45RA+ cells. Material: naive CD8+ T cells sorted from blood. These receptors were collected from a young man in good health.

This clone came up once. The sample has other DNA sequences that encode this CDR3 too. The gene calls are TRBV27 and TRBJ2-7; D is perhaps TRBD1 (6 bases). V was clipped by 0 bases and J by 1 base, with 7 bases between them. Looked up from germline, CDR1 is MNHEY and CDR2 is SMNVEV (reference sequence). The CDR3 sequence is 14 residues long. CDR3 DNA: TGTGCCAGCAGTTTATCCCAGGGGTCCTACGAGCAGTACTTC. Protein: CASSLSQGSYEQYF.

CDR3 protein: CASEWGQGLMQPQHF. The CDR3 DNA is TGTGCCAGCGAGTGGGGACAGGGGTTAATGCAGCCCCAGCATTTT. The chain couples TRBV6-1 to TRBJ1-5; TRBD1 matches 10 bases. V shed 8 bases, J shed 7 bases, and the junction held 11 bases outside the gene matches. The CDR3 is 15 residues long. Germline CDR1 reads MNHNS; CDR2 reads SASEGT.

J is TRBJ2-7 and V is TRBV4-3; 10 nucleotides agree with TRBD1. Per the germline V gene, CDR1 is LGHNA and CDR2 is YSLEER. The CDR3 has 15 amino acids. Losses at the gene ends were 3 bases for V and 1 base for J; bases not matched to a gene: 3. Here the CDR3 reads CASSHGQGESYEQYF. DNA of the CDR3: TGCGCCAGCAGCCACGGACAGGGGGAATCCTACGAGCAGTACTTC.

The CDR3 sequence is CASSNRDSLPSSYNSPLHF. The CDR3 DNA reads TGTGCCAGTTCTAACCGGGACAGCTTACCGAGCTCCTATAATTCACCCCTCCACTTT. The chain is built from TRBV19 and TRBJ1-6, with 7 bases fitting TRBD1. J gave up 0 bases and V 8 bases, and 16 bases lay outside the gene matches. The CDR3 contains 19 residues. Per germline, CDR1 LNHDA and CDR2 SQIVND (reference sequence).

The chain joins TRBV5-1 to TRBJ1-2, with D perhaps matching TRBD1 (5 bases). Germline V lookup: CDR1 SGHRS, CDR2 YFSETQ. The CDR3 totals 15 residues. The V gene lost 0 bases and the J gene lost 7 bases, with 16 bases spanning the gap. Here the CDR3 DNA reads TGCGCCAGCAGCTTGGTGGCCTTAGGGGAACCTGGCTACACCTTC. Its translation is CASSLVALGEPGYTF.

This sequence joins TRBV5-6 and TRBJ2-7; 12 bases match TRBD1. The CDR3 length is 15 residues. Trimming at V came to 5 bases and at J to 7 bases, leaving 10 bases not matched to a gene. In germline, CDR1 is SGHDT, CDR2 YYEEEE. The CDR3 reads CASSLPGTGGREQYF. The CDR3 region has the DNA TGTGCCAGCAGTCTCCCCGGGACAGGGGGCCGGGAGCAGTACTTC.

This clone was detected only once. The gene calls are TRBV20-1 and TRBJ2-3; D ambiguous. CDR3 length: 10 residues. Germline CDR1 reads DFQATT; CDR2 reads SNEGSKA (reference sequence). Trimming stripped 6 bases from V and 2 bases from J, with 3 bases between. CDR3 residues: CSAPTDTQYF. Written as DNA, the CDR3 is TGCAGTGCCCCCACAGATACGCAGTATTTT.

The V and J genes are TRBV4-1 and TRBJ2-7, with D perhaps matching TRBD1 (5 bases). This CDR3 is 14 amino acids long. Trimming cost V 0 bases and J 3 bases, with 9 bases left between them. The germline gives CDR1 MGHRA, CDR2 YSYEKL. Here the CDR3 reads CASSQDVTVYEQYF. Here the CDR3 DNA reads TGCGCCAGCAGCCAAGATGTGACAGTCTACGAGCAGTACTTC.

This rearrangement joins TRBV4-1 to TRBJ2-1, with 8 bases aligning to TRBD2. Germline lookup yields CDR1 MGHRA and CDR2 YSYEKL. This CDR3 has 15 amino acids. J was trimmed by 4 bases and V by 3 bases; bases with no gene match: 5. The CDR3 region has the DNA TGCGCCAGCAGCCATGCGGGGGGCCTTTACAATGAGCAGTTCTTC. It encodes CASSHAGGLYNEQFF.

This chain uses TRBV14 with TRBJ2-7; tentative D call: TRBD2 (5 bases). V lost 2 bases and J 3 bases, leaving 8 bases between the germline ends. CDR1 is SGHDN, CDR2 FVKESK, per germline. The CDR3 totals 13 residues. CDR3 region: CASSQRGYYEQYF. The CDR3 DNA sequence: TGTGCCAGCAGCCAACGGGGTTACTACGAGCAGTACTTC. Together with reference TRBV14 and TRBJ2-7, the CDR3 gives the full variable domain: EAGVTQFPSHSVIEKGQTVTLRCDPISGHDNLYWYRRVMGKEIKFLLHFVKESKQDESGMPNNRFLAERTGGTYSTLKVQPAELEDSGVYFCASSQRGYYEQYFGPGTRLTVT.